This T cell receptor (beta chain) was found in a study of early T cells in non-severe SARS-CoV-2 infection. Whole-study context: Sequenced material consisted of bulk RNA (from unsorted whole blood), and chains were unpaired. Study results and limitations: The matching step, a VDJdb search, favored anti-spike CD8 responses and missed private and CD4 specificities.

Unique molecular identifier tags were affixed to discrete cDNA molecules. TCRdb called the 5' RACE reads again in MiXCR, with one record for every CDR3 protein. Seen here are 70,000 to 95,000 distinct CDR3 sequences, about 14% observed once, and the top ten hold under 0.75%. With V trimmed by 5 bases and J by 1 base, 10 bases remained unmatched. Germline V gene lookup returns CDR1 SNHLY and CDR2 FYNNEI. There are 16 residues in the CDR3. The table lists this clonotype with a few counts. Its antigen is not identified. The receptor was isolated from an adult who was a healthcare worker with PCR-confirmed SARS-CoV-2 infection or an uninfected control (not recorded which). The specimen sequenced was whole blood. The chain is built from TRBV2 and TRBJ2-5; 7 bases are shared with TRBD1. In DNA, the CDR3 is TGTGCCAGCAGTCTTGGGGGACAGTCATCCCAAGAGACCCAGTACTTC. Encoded protein: CASSLGGQSSQETQYF. The variable domain in full, completed from reference TRBV2 and TRBJ2-5, reads EPEVTQTPSHQVTQMGQEVILRCVPISNHLYFYWYRQILGQKVEFLVSFYNNEISEKSEIFDDQFSVERPDGSNFTLKIRSTKLEDSAMYFCASSLGGQSSQETQYFGPGTRLLVL.